One sample yielded the 29 T cell receptor beta chains listed below, sequenced in a study of CD8 T cells in Susac syndrome (dated by TCRdb to about 2019). Receptor amplification or capture employed the immunoSEQ multiplex PCR assay. RNA was extracted using the RNeasy kit, and about 0.45 to 1 microgram was reverse transcribed with random hexamers. The public reads were reprocessed in TCRdb via fastp at Q25 and MiXCR, keeping in-frame beta chains. Each record represents a unique CDR3 protein, reported with the most common genes and DNA among its rows. The sample data list about 130,000 distinct CDR3 sequences, and around 90% of these were observed just once. The ten largest account for 0.24% of the sample. The sample comprised CD8+ T cells from PBMCs. The receptors here all came from a human donor with multiple sclerosis.

V gene TRBV3-1 combines with J gene TRBJ2-2; perhaps TRBD1 as D (5 bases). V lost 1 base, J lost 0 bases, and 15 bases lay in between. Germline CDR1 reads LGHDT; CDR2 reads YNNKEL (reference sequence). The CDR3 sequence is 18 residues long. CDR3 DNA: TGTGCCAGCAGCCAAGTAGGGGCCGGTTTTGCGAACACCGGGGAGCTGTTTTTT. Translating it yields CASSQVGAGFANTGELFF.

The V gene is TRBV29-1, the J gene TRBJ1-2; 7 positions agree with TRBD1. V lost 0 bases, J lost 5 bases, and 3 bases stayed unmatched. The CDR3 contains 13 residues. Germline-derived CDR1 and CDR2 are SQVTM and ANQGSEA. The CDR3 here is CSVEDRQGYGYTF. CDR3 bases: TGCAGCGTTGAAGATAGACAGGGATATGGCTACACCTTC.

The chain joins TRBV7-9 to TRBJ1-1; a possible D gene is TRBD1 (5 bases). Trimming removed 5 bases from V and 11 bases from J, with 21 bases in between. CDR1 is SEHNR, CDR2 FQNEAQ, per germline (reference sequence). CDR3 length: 14 residues. For the CDR3, the DNA is TGTGCCAGCAGCCTCCTCGAGGCAGGGTTAGACGCTTTCTTT. It yields the protein CASSLLEAGLDAFF.

V usage is TRBV12-3 or TRBV12-4 and J usage is TRBJ2-1, with D possibly being TRBD2 (5 bases). V shed 3 bases and J shed 8 bases, with 8 bases lying between them. This CDR3 is 12 amino acids long. The CDR3 sequence: CASSFAEDEQFF. The CDR3 DNA follows: TGTGCCAGCAGTTTTGCGGAGGATGAGCAGTTCTTC.

The chain couples TRBV5-1 to TRBJ2-2; D is unresolved. The CDR3 sequence is 11 residues long. The germline V and J ends were trimmed by 5 bases and 4 bases, with 3 bases remaining between them. CDR1 SGHRS and CDR2 YFSETQ come from the germline V gene. For the CDR3, the DNA is TGCGCCAGCAGTATCACCGGGGAGCTGTTTTTT. Protein: CASSITGELFF.

This chain uses TRBV5-1 with TRBJ2-7; D assignment may be TRBD1 or TRBD2 (5 bases each). With 4 bases removed from V and 0 bases from J, the gap between germline ends came to 11 bases. Germline V gene sequence: CDR1 SGHRS, CDR2 YFSETQ. CDR3 size: 14 residues. The CDR3 loop reads CASSPGTISYEQYF. The CDR3 DNA sequence: TGCGCCAGCAGCCCCGGGACCATCTCCTACGAGCAGTACTTC.

The chain links TRBV7-9 to TRBJ1-1; tentatively, D is TRBD1 (5 bases). This CDR3 is 15 amino acids long. Trimming shortened V by 4 bases and J by 4 bases, and 16 bases separated the two germline ends. The V gene's germline CDR1 is SEHNR and CDR2 FQNEAQ (reference sequence). This CDR3 is CASSSGRDIGTEAFF. For the CDR3, the DNA is TGTGCCAGCAGCTCGGGCAGGGATATAGGCACTGAAGCTTTCTTT.

The V and J genes are TRBV13 and TRBJ1-2; D is unresolved. The germline V and J ends were trimmed by 5 bases and 5 bases, with 15 bases remaining between them. The germline gives CDR1 PRHDT, CDR2 FYEKMQ (reference sequence). The CDR3 is made up of 14 amino acids. This CDR3 is CASSPRLQRYGYTF. The CDR3 bases are TGTGCCAGCAGCCCCCGGTTACAGCGATATGGCTACACCTTC.

In this sample, this clonotype turned up a few times. The chain uses TRBV5-1 and TRBJ2-7; 10 bases are a match to TRBD1. CDR3 length: 14 amino acids. V shed 6 bases and J 6 bases; nucleotides not matched to a gene: 9. From germline, CDR1 is SGHRS and CDR2 YFSETQ. Here the CDR3 DNA reads TGCGCCAGCATCGAAGGGACAGGGGTCTCCGAGCAGTACTTC. Its protein is CASIEGTGVSEQYF.

This clonotype occurred a few times. V and J are TRBV12-3 or TRBV12-4 and TRBJ1-5; 9 positions match TRBD1. The CDR3 runs to 15 residues. V gave up 3 bases and J gave up 13 bases; unmatched junction bases: 13. CDR3 nucleotide sequence: TGTGCCAGCAGTTTTGGGGACAGGGTCCTCATGCCTCAGCATTTT. It is translated as CASSFGDRVLMPQHF.

V and J are TRBV30 and TRBJ1-5, with unresolved D. Germline CDR1 reads GTSNPN; CDR2 reads SVGIG (reference sequence). Trimming pared 5 bases from V and 2 bases from J, leaving 13 bases between. This CDR3 is 14 amino acids long. Here the CDR3 reads CAWQGSMGNQPQHF. In nucleotides, the CDR3 is TGTGCCTGGCAAGGGAGTATGGGCAATCAGCCCCAGCATTTT.

As for this clonotype: The junction departs from the called germline gene at one end, perhaps through a read error. The rearrangement joins TRBV27 to TRBJ1-5; D ambiguous. The CDR3 extends over 13 amino acids. Germline-derived CDR1 and CDR2 are MNHEY and SMNVEV (reference sequence). DNA of the CDR3: TGTGCCAGCAGTCACGCTAGCAATCGGCCCCAGCATTTT. Amino acids: CASSHASNRPQHF.

This clonotype has just one count. The gene calls are TRBV6-5 and TRBJ2-5; TRBD2 matches 10 bases. The germline gives CDR1 MNHEY, CDR2 SVGAGI. J was trimmed by 1 base and V by 5 bases; bases with no gene match: 1. This CDR3 comprises 14 residues. The CDR3 sequence: CASSIAGGQETQYF. CDR3 nucleotides: TGTGCCAGCAGTATAGCGGGAGGCCAAGAGACCCAGTACTTC.

The V and J genes are TRBV4-3 and TRBJ2-7; 10 bases are a match to TRBD2. With 6 bases clipped from V and 7 bases from J, the junction kept 12 bases outside the gene matches. Per germline, CDR1 LGHNA and CDR2 YSLEER. The CDR3 sequence is 15 residues long. The CDR3 here is CASSLTTSGVGEQYF. As DNA, the CDR3 is TGCGCCAGCAGTCTTACTACTAGCGGGGTCGGGGAGCAGTACTTC.

V usage is TRBV4-3 and J usage is TRBJ2-7; the D gene is possibly TRBD2 (7 bases). CDR3 size: 15 residues. V lost 3 bases, J lost 2 bases, and 14 bases lay in between. The V gene's germline CDR1 is LGHNA and CDR2 YSLEER. The CDR3 loop is CASSQGEGGTYEQYF. The CDR3 DNA follows: TGCGCCAGCAGCCAGGGGGAGGGGGGCACCTACGAGCAGTACTTC.

This rearrangement joins TRBV29-1 to TRBJ1-2, with TRBD1 matching 7 bases. The CDR3 covers 10 residues. Germline CDR1 and CDR2: SQVTM and ANQGSEA. The V gene end was trimmed by 6 bases and the J gene end by 8 bases; junction bases not matched to a gene: 3. CDR3 protein: CSVTGYGYTF. The CDR3 DNA reads as TGCAGCGTGACAGGGTACGGCTACACCTTC.

The gene calls are TRBV28 and TRBJ2-7; tentative D call: TRBD1 (6 bases). The CDR3 runs 14 residues. V lost 8 bases and J lost 6, with 20 bases in between. Germline CDR1 reads MDHEN; CDR2 reads SYDVKM. The CDR3 loop reads CASGYRALSGEQYF. As DNA, the CDR3 is TGTGCCAGCGGTTACAGGGCCCTCAGCGGCGAGCAGTACTTC.

This clonotype was seen a single time. The chain is built from TRBV29-1 and TRBJ2-7; D unclear. V was trimmed by 0 bases and J by 5 bases, leaving 5 bases between them. This CDR3 is built from 11 residues. Germline CDR1 is SQVTM and CDR2 is ANQGSEA. The CDR3 region has the DNA TGCAGCGTTGAAGATATCAACGAGCAGTACTTC. Its translation: CSVEDINEQYF.

The chain is built from TRBV7-9 and TRBJ2-7; D remains unclear. The CDR3 consists of 14 residues. Between the trimmed V and J ends, which lost 0 bases and 2 bases, there was a span of 8 bases. Germline lookup yields CDR1 SEHNR and CDR2 FQNEAQ (reference sequence). CDR3 protein: CASSLAGTPYEQYF. The DNA for the CDR3 is TGTGCCAGCAGCTTAGCGGGAACCCCCTACGAGCAGTACTTC.

The chain couples TRBV20-1 to TRBJ2-7, with D possibly being TRBD2 (5 bases). Trimming cost V 4 bases and J 0 bases, with 10 bases left between them. Germline CDR1 is DFQATT and CDR2 is SNEGSKA (reference sequence). There are 13 residues in the CDR3. DNA for the CDR3: TGCAGTGCTATACTAGTTAGCTCCTACGAGCAGTACTTC. It yields the protein CSAILVSSYEQYF.

CDR3 nucleotide sequence: TGTGCCAGCAGTGACTTGGGACTAGCGGATTACAATGAGCAGTTCTTC. Its translation: CASSDLGLADYNEQFF. The genes are TRBV6-1 and TRBJ2-1; 11 bases match TRBD2. This CDR3 has 16 residues. J gave up 4 bases and V 3 bases, and 5 bases lay outside the gene matches. CDR1 and CDR2 (germline): MNHNS, SASEGT.

The rearrangement joins TRBV7-9 to TRBJ2-3; D not certain. This CDR3 is 12 amino acids long. The ends were cut back, 8 bases at V and 6 bases at J, with 12 bases in the middle. From germline, CDR1 is SEHNR and CDR2 FQNEAQ (reference sequence). The CDR3: CASRTLEDTQYF. CDR3 DNA: TGTGCCAGCCGCACCCTCGAGGATACGCAGTATTTT.

The chain is built from TRBV6-1 and TRBJ1-1; the D is unclear. This CDR3 is built from 13 residues. CDR1 is MNHNS and CDR2 is SASEGT in the germline V gene. The germline V and J ends were trimmed by 8 bases and 3 bases, with 13 bases remaining between them. DNA for the CDR3: TGTGCCAGCTCCCCCGGAAGGTACACTGAAGCTTTCTTT. It codes for CASSPGRYTEAFF.

The gene calls are TRBV29-1 and TRBJ2-1, with unresolved D. The V gene's germline CDR1 is SQVTM and CDR2 ANQGSEA. Trimming cost V 8 bases and J 8 bases, with 19 bases left between them. The CDR3 runs 13 residues. The CDR3 spells CSSPWGSLDEQFF. For the CDR3, the DNA is TGCAGCTCCCCTTGGGGTAGTTTGGATGAGCAGTTCTTC.

This chain connects TRBV15 to TRBJ2-4; no definite D call. V lost 8 bases to trimming and J lost 0 bases, with 8 bases between them. Germline lookup yields CDR1 LNHNV and CDR2 YYDKDF (reference sequence). This CDR3 has 13 residues. CDR3 nucleotide sequence: TGTGCCACCGCGATTTTAGCCAAAAACATTCAGTACTTC. The encoded protein is CATAILAKNIQYF. Looking up the rest from reference TRBV15 and TRBJ2-4 gives the full variable domain: DAMVIQNPRYQVTQFGKPVTLSCSQTLNHNVMYWYQQKSSQAPKLLFHYYDKDFNNEADTPDNFQSRRPNTSFCFLDIRSPGLGDTAMYLCATAILAKNIQYFGAGTRLSVL.

The V and J genes are TRBV5-1 and TRBJ1-1; no clear D gene. The V end was cut by 1 base, the J end by 3 bases, with 7 bases between. CDR3 size: 13 residues. The germline CDR1 and CDR2 sequences are SGHRS and YFSETQ. CDR3 loop: CASSLPPDTEAFF. The CDR3 DNA is TGCGCCAGCAGCTTGCCACCAGACACTGAAGCTTTCTTT. Full variable domain (outside the CDR3, taken from reference TRBV5-1 and TRBJ1-1): KAGVTQTPRYLIKTRGQQVTLSCSPISGHRSVSWYQQTPGQGLQFLFEYFSETQRNKGNFPGRFSGRQFSNSRSEMNVSTLELGDSALYLCASSLPPDTEAFFGQGTRLTVV.

The chain is built from TRBV27 and TRBJ1-5; 8 bases agree with TRBD1. The V gene's germline CDR1 is MNHEY and CDR2 SMNVEV (reference sequence). V dropped 2 bases and J dropped 9; count of bases not matched to a gene: 15. The CDR3 sequence is 17 residues long. CDR3 in amino acids: CASSLTGGLLRLGPQHF. DNA of the CDR3: TGTGCCAGCAGTTTAACAGGGGGACTACTCCGATTAGGGCCCCAGCATTTT.

The chain recombines TRBV9 with TRBJ2-2, with D perhaps assigned TRBD1 or TRBD2 (5 bases each). The CDR3 spans 14 residues. With 3 bases removed from V and 5 bases from J, the gap between germline ends came to 11 bases. Germline lookup yields CDR1 SGDLS and CDR2 YYNGEE. The CDR3 loop is CASSDPRETGELFF. The DNA of the CDR3 is TGTGCCAGCAGCGACCCCAGGGAGACCGGGGAGCTGTTTTTT.

The V call is TRBV12-3 or TRBV12-4, the J call TRBJ2-2; maybe TRBD2 (6 bases). The CDR3 contains 17 residues. The germline V and J ends were trimmed by 4 bases and 1 base, with 16 bases remaining between them. The CDR3 protein is CASSSGRGGGNTGELFF. The CDR3 DNA reads TGTGCCAGCAGTTCCGGTCGGGGAGGCGGGAACACCGGGGAGCTGTTTTTT.